Described below is a single T cell receptor (beta chain) sequence and its context. The data derive from a study of T cell changes during pregnancy in multiple sclerosis. Trimming left V 2 bases short and J 3 bases short, with 8 bases between. The CDR3 loop spans 14 amino acids. Germline lookup yields CDR1 MDHEN and CDR2 SYDVKM. Some clones are missing from TCRdb's copy, which holds only in-frame ones; the method was immunoSEQ multiplex PCR. The sample lists about 69,000 clones; approximately 91% were seen once. The input for sequencing was peripheral blood, taken in the third trimester of pregnancy. The gene calls are TRBV28 and TRBJ1-5; no reliable D call. The clonotype was recovered from a female donor with multiple sclerosis, enrolled in a pregnancy study. The CDR3 nucleotides read TGTGCCAGCAGTTTAAACCAGATCAATCAGCCCCAGCATTTT. Protein sequence: CASSLNQINQPQHF.